Below are 10 T cell receptor beta chains sequenced from a single sample in a study of neoadjuvant anti-PD-1 for oral cavity cancer. Method: immunoSEQ multiplex PCR; TCRdb's copy keeps in-frame clones and lacks some. The sample carries some 15,000 clones, 55% to 75% recorded once. Sequencing used PBMCs, obtained before nivolumab (anti-PD-1) treatment. The source is a person between 35 and 79 years old with oral cavity squamous cell carcinoma.

This clone was counted between two and nine times. The rearrangement uses TRBV2 and TRBJ1-2; a weak D match, TRBD1 (6 bases). The CDR3 spans 14 residues. In germline, CDR1 is SNHLY, CDR2 FYNNEI. Between the trimmed V and J ends, which lost 4 bases and 2 bases, there was a span of 11 bases. CDR3 sequence: CASSGEGGNYGYTF. In DNA form, the CDR3 reads TGTGCCAGCAGTGGAGAGGGGGGCAACTATGGCTACACCTTC.

The J gene is TRBJ1-5, the V gene TRBV30, with D possibly TRBD1 on 6 matching bases. The CDR3 is 15 amino acids. Germline CDR1 GTSNPN, CDR2 SVGIG (reference sequence). V was shortened by 0 bases and J by 4 bases, with 13 bases between the two germline ends. The CDR3, as DNA: TGTGCCTGGAGTGTACTGGACAGTCGGAATCAGCCCCAGCATTTT. Translation: CAWSVLDSRNQPQHF.

This clone was observed a few times. The rearrangement uses TRBV9 and TRBJ2-2; the D gene is possibly TRBD1 (6 bases). CDR3 length equals 16 residues. Per the germline V gene, CDR1 is SGDLS and CDR2 is YYNGEE. V was cut by 0 bases and J by 5 bases, with 14 bases left in between. This CDR3 reads CASSVGTEYSTGELFF. The CDR3 DNA sequence: TGTGCCAGCAGCGTAGGGACAGAGTATTCGACCGGGGAGCTGTTTTTT.

The rearrangement joins TRBV5-1 to TRBJ2-5; TRBD1 matches 7 bases. Germline V CDR1 and CDR2: SGHRS, YFSETQ. The CDR3 loop spans 15 amino acids. V lost 4 bases to trimming and J lost 4 bases; unmatched junction nucleotides: 10. The CDR3 region has the DNA TGCGCCAGCAGCACAACGGAAGGGGGCCGAGAGACCCAGTACTTC. It codes for CASSTTEGGRETQYF.

V and J are TRBV7-2 and TRBJ1-3, with D perhaps TRBD1 (6 bases). The length of the CDR3 is 15 residues. V lost 5 bases to trimming and J lost 0 bases, with 11 bases between them. Germline values: CDR1 SGHTA, CDR2 FQGNSA. The chain's CDR3 is CASSQRTVSGNTIYF. Here the CDR3 DNA reads TGTGCCAGCAGCCAGCGGACAGTCTCTGGAAACACCATATATTTT.

J is TRBJ1-1 and V is TRBV5-1; 7 bases agree with TRBD1. Germline CDR1 is SGHRS and CDR2 is YFSETQ. With V trimmed by 5 bases and J by 5 bases, 9 bases remained unmatched. This CDR3 comprises 14 residues. CDR3 amino acids: CASRNPTGRTEAFF. The CDR3 DNA follows: TGCGCCAGCAGAAACCCGACAGGGCGAACTGAAGCTTTCTTT.

This clone was seen just once. The chain employs TRBV5-1 and TRBJ2-7; D gene unclear. The CDR3 has 11 residues. Trimming took 0 bases from V and 6 from J, leaving 4 bases between them. Germline V CDR1 and CDR2: SGHRS, YFSETQ. The CDR3 is CASSLGAEQYF. The CDR3 nucleotides read TGCGCCAGCAGCTTGGGGGCCGAGCAGTACTTC.

The chain carries TRBV6-4 and TRBJ1-2; D is uncertain. The CDR3 extends over 11 amino acids. Germline V lookup: CDR1 MRHNA, CDR2 SNTAGT. Trimming removed 5 bases from V and 6 bases from J, with 7 bases in between. Here the CDR3 DNA reads TGTGCCAGCAGTCCTTTACATGGCTACACCTTC. As protein: CASSPLHGYTF.

The chain links TRBV18 to TRBJ2-3; D might be TRBD1 (6 bases). Between the trimmed V and J ends, which lost 4 bases and 1 base, there was a span of 18 bases. Per the germline V gene, CDR1 is KGHSH and CDR2 is LQKENI. This CDR3 is 17 amino acids long. The CDR3 nucleotides read TGTGCCAGCTCACGCACAACCTCAGGGGACCGCACAGATACGCAGTATTTT. Translated: CASSRTTSGDRTDTQYF.

The chain joins TRBV9 to TRBJ2-3; 7 bases map to TRBD2. The germline V gene encodes CDR1 SGDLS and CDR2 YYNGEE. V gave up 4 bases and J gave up 2 bases; unmatched junction bases: 4. The CDR3 spans 14 residues. The CDR3 coding sequence is TGTGCCAGCAGCCCAAGCGGGAACACAGATACGCAGTATTTT. This gives the protein CASSPSGNTDTQYF.